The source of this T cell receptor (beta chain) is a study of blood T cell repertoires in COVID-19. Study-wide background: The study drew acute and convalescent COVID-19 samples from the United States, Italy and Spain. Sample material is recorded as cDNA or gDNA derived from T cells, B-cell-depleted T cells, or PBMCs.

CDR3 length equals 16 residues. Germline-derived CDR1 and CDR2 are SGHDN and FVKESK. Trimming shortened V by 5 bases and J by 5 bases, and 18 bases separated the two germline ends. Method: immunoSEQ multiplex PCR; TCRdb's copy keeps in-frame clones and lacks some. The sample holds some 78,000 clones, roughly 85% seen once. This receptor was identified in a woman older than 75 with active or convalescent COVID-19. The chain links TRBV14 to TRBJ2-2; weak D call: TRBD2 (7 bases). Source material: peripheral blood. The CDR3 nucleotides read TGTGCCAGCAGCTCCATTTTTGGGGGGGCGACCGGGGAGCTGTTTTTT. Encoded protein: CASSSIFGGATGELFF.